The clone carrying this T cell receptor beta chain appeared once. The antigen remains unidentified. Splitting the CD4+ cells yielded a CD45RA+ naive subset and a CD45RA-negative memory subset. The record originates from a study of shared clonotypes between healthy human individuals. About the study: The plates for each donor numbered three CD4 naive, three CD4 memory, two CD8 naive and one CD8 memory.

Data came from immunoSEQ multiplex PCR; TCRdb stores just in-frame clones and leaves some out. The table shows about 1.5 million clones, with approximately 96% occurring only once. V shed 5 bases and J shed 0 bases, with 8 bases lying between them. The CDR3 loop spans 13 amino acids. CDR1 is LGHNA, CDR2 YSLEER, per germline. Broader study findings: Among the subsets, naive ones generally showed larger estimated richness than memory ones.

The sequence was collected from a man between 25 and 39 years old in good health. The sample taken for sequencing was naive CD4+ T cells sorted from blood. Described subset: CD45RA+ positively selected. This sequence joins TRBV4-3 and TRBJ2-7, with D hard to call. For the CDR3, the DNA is TGCGCCAGCAGCATAGAAAGCTCCTACGAGCAGTACTTC. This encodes CASSIESSYEQYF.